This T cell receptor (beta chain) was documented in a study of T cells after yellow fever vaccination. About the study: With SMART-Seq v4 Ultra Low Input, the fractions containing low cell numbers were prepared.

About this clonotype: Its antigen remains unknown.

Whole-study findings and limits: Only a minor proportion of clonotypes was detected across both CD4 and CD8 compartments.

5'RACE template switching produced TCR cDNA carrying a universal primer site and UMIs. TCRdb called the 5' RACE reads again in MiXCR, with one record for every CDR3 protein. This table has under 300,000 distinct CDR3 sequences, about 7% appearing once. The CDR3 loop spans 15 amino acids. Germline CDR1 is LGHNA and CDR2 is YSLEER. With 3 bases clipped from V and 4 bases from J, the junction kept 3 bases outside the gene matches. The V gene is TRBV4-3, the J gene TRBJ2-7; 13 bases are shared with TRBD2. This specimen was CD4+ T cells sorted from PBMCs, taken 15 days after the yellow fever booster vaccination. The sequence was obtained from a man aged 30 to 39 who received the YFV17D yellow fever vaccine. The chain's CDR3 is CASSQTSGGPYEQYF. The CDR3 DNA sequence: TGCGCCAGCAGCCAGACTAGCGGGGGGCCATACGAGCAGTACTTC.